This record concerns one T cell receptor beta chain sequence. This clone came up once. No antigen is known for it. No much larger clone is present one base from it, and per-base qualities are unavailable. This entry is derived from a study of T cell responses to AZD1222 COVID-19 vaccine (dated by TCRdb to the early 2020s). For the wider study: A total of 233 trial participants underwent TCR sequencing, of whom 207 received two doses of AZD1222 and approximately 25 received two doses of the MenACWY control vaccine. Trial participants were enrolled by age into subgroups of 18-55, 56-69 and 70-plus years, and around 140, 26 and 57 TCR-sequenced participants, respectively, were included in these subgroups.

Overall study results and their limits: The 56-69-year group was small, and its depth increase did not reach significance, likely because of low power. Most participants were white British and females outnumbered males, and the authors suggested that clonal diversity may have been underestimated. After two AZD1222 doses, spike-specific TCR breadth and depth were significantly higher than at day 0 and than in MenACWY recipients. Reportedly, close to half of the unique spike-specific TCRs recognized epitopes lying outside the regions that are mutated in the B.1.351 and B.1.1.7 variants. Because no day 14 peak-response samples were available, the repertoires could be characterized only after the peak T cell response. The whole spike protein was spanned by vaccine-associated CD4 TCRs, and dominant responses were seen in regions 160-218 and 743-854. Conclusions about previously exposed vaccinees are limited, since just five to seven AZD1222 recipients were seropositive for SARS-CoV-2 at baseline.

The time point label corresponds to: about 28 days (+/-7) after the second vaccine dose. AZD1222 recipients given second doses at about 4 weeks or at about 12 weeks were pooled, since spike-specific TCR depth and breadth were not found to differ between the two schedules. Vaccinee samples were obtained from the UK trials COV001 and COV002, which included a single-blind randomized controlled phase 2/3 trial of AZD1222 (ChAdOx1 nCoV-19) in healthy adults. Trial participant PBMC samples were collected at day 0 and day 28 after the second dose for TCRbeta chain sequencing. The CDR3 regions of human TCRbeta chains were analyzed by immunosequencing. As for the authors' bioinformatics: TCRs in the repertoires were compared against a reference library of SARS-CoV-2-specific TCRs that had been generated with the MIRA antigen-specificity platform. Breadth was defined as the fraction of unique TCRs that were SARS-CoV-2-associated, and depth was defined as the fraction of total T cells that were SARS-CoV-2-associated. Using the MIRA data, every spike-specific TCR was mapped to the spike region that the TCR reacted to and assigned to either a CD4 or a CD8 class. Log10-transformed breadth and depth values were compared by one-way ANOVA with Sidak's multiple comparisons tests. Held by TCRdb, this immuneACCESS table contains in-frame sequences only and omits some clones. Under half of the omission traces to an unresolved V gene where checked; the cause of the rest is unknown. D and trimming were read from the DNA, whereas the V and J calls and clone size are those reported in that table. The sample table shows approximately 80,000 clones, and just over 90% are seen once. Around 3.4% of the sample comes from the top ten.

CDR1 and CDR2, per the germline V gene, are LGHNA and YNFKEQ. The V and J ends are trimmed by 4 bases and 4 bases, leaving 7 bases between them. The CDR3 goes from the cysteine to the phenylalanine over 12 residues. CDR3 DNA only is kept here, 36 bases in frame from base 1. This TCR derives from an adult who received the AZD1222 COVID-19 vaccine. The sample was peripheral blood, taken 28 days after the second AZD1222 dose. Recombination linked TRBV4-2 to TRBJ1-1; confidence is insufficient to name the D gene. The CDR3 region has the sequence CASSPALTEAFF. At the DNA level, the sequence is TGTGCCAGCAGCCCGGCCCTCACTGAAGCTTTCTTT.